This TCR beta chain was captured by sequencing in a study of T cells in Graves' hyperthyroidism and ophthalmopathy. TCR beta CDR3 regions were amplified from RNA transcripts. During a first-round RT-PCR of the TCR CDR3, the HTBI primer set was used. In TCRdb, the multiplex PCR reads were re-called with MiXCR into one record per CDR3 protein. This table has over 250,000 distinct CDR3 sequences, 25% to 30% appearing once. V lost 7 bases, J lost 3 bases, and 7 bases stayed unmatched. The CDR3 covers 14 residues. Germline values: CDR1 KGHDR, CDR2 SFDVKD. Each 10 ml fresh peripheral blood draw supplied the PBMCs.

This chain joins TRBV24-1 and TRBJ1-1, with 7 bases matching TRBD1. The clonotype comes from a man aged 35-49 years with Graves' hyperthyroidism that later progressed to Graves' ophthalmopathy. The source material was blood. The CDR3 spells CATRPTGDYTEAFF. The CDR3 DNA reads TGTGCCACCAGGCCTACAGGGGATTACACTGAAGCTTTCTTT.